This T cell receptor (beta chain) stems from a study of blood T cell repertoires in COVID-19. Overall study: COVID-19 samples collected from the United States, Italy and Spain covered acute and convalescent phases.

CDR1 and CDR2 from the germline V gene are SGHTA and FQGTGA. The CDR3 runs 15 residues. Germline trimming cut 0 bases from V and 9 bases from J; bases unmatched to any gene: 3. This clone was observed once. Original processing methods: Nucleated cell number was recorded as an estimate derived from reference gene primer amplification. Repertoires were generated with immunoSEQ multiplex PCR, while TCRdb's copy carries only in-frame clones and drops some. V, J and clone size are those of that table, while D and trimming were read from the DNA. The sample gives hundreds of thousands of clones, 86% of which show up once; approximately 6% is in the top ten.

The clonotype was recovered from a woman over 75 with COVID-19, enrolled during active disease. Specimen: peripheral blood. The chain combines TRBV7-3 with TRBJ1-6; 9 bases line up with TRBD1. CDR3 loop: CASSLTGQGISPLHF. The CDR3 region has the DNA TGTGCCAGCAGCTTAACGGGACAGGGTATTTCACCCCTCCACTTT.